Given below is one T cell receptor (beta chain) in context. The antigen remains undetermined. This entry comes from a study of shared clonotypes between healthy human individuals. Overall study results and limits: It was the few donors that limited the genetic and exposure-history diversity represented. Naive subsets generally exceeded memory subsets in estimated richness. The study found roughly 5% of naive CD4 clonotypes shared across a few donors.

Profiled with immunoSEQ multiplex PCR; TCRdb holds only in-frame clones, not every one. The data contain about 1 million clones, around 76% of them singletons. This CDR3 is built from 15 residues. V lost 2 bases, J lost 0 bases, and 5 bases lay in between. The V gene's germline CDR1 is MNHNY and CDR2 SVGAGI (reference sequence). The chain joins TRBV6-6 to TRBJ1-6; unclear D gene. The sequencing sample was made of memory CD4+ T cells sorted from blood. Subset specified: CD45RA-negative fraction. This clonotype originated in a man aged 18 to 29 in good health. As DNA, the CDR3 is TGTGCCAGCAGTTACGCTGCCTCCTATAATTCACCCCTCCACTTT. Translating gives CASSYAASYNSPLHF.